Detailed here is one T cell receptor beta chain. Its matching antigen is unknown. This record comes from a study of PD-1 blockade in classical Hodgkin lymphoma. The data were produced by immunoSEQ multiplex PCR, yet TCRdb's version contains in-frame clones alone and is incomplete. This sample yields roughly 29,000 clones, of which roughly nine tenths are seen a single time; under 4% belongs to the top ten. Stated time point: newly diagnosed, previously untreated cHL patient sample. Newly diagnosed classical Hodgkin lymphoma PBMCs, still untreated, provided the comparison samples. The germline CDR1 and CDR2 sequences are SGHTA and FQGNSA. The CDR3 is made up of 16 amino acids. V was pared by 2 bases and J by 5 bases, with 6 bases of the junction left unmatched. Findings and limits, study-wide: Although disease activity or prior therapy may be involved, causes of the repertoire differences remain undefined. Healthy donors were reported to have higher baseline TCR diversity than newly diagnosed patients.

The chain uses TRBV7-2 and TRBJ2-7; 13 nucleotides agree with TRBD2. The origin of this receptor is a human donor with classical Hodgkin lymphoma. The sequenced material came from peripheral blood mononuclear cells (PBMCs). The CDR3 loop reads CASSLNGLAGVNEQYF. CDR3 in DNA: TGTGCCAGCAGCTTAAACGGACTAGCGGGAGTGAACGAGCAGTACTTC.